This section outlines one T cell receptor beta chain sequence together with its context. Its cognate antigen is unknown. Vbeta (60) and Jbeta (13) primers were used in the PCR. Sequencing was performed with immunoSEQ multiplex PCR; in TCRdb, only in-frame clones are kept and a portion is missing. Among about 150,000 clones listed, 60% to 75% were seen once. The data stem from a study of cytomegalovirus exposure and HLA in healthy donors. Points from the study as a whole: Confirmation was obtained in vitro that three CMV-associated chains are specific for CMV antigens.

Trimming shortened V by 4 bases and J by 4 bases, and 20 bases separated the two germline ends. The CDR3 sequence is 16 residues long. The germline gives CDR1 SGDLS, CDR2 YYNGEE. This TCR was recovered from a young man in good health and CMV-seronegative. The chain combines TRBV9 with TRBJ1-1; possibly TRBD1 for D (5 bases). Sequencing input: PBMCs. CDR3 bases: TGTGCCAGCAGCTCCATTATCTCAGGGTGGGGCACTGAAGCTTTCTTT. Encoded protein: CASSSIISGWGTEAFF.